This T cell receptor (beta chain) was recorded in a study of Graves' ophthalmopathy and Graves' hyperthyroidism (dated by TCRdb to 2017 to 2018). Concerning the study at large: Peripheral blood was collected at initial diagnosis, prior to any treatment. An independent validation cohort comprised around 20 hyperthyroidism patients and over 15 patients who later progressed from hyperthyroidism to ophthalmopathy. The 100 or so discovery patients were divided at random into training and test sets in a 7:3 ratio. After sampling, hyperthyroidism patients received methimazole starting at 30 mg daily, and ophthalmopathy patients received high-dose intravenous methylprednisolone. In six or seven hyperthyroidism patients, the T-cell repertoires found in thyroid tissue were compared with those found in blood. A discovery set of about a hundred patients (43 ophthalmopathy, around 57 stable hyperthyroidism) was enrolled to explore V-J signatures distinguishing ophthalmopathy from hyperthyroidism. The study used TCR beta repertoire signatures to distinguish Graves' ophthalmopathy from Graves' hyperthyroidism and to predict progression to ophthalmopathy. In total, 135 blood samples were TCR-sequenced: approximately 42 ophthalmopathy, some 75 hyperthyroidism and roughly 17 hyperthyroidism-to-ophthalmopathy patients. The paper as a whole reports these results and caveats: In validation, the model predicted ophthalmopathy progression with about 71% sensitivity and less than 80% specificity; roughly eleven predicted patients were CT-confirmed with GO in a median of about 6.2 months. No statistical method was used to set the sample size in advance, and the investigators knew which group each participant was assigned to. The 13-signature model separated ophthalmopathy from stable hyperthyroidism with roughly 89% sensitivity and about 84% specificity in cross-validation, and 80%/75% in the test set. Among expanded thyroid clonotypes with frequency above 0.001, most also showed up in blood, which suggests that blood repertoires may reflect the thyroid immune response.

Hyperthyroidism was defined as stable when no progression to ophthalmopathy occurred within 18 months of follow-up. Patients with hyperthyroidism were aged 18 to 65 years, had been newly diagnosed, and had a disease duration of less than 2 months. Patients with other autoimmune diseases, uncontrolled infections, pregnancy or lactation were excluded. Clinical symptoms, serum thyroxine, TRAb, thyroid ultrasound and orbital computed tomography were used for diagnosis. Using Ficoll-Paque density gradient centrifugation, PBMCs were isolated from about 9.2 ml of fresh peripheral blood. Total RNA was extracted using Trizol reagent, and RNA quality was checked on an Agilent 2100 Bioanalyzer. For repertoire sequencing, TCR beta CDR3 regions were amplified from RNA transcripts. The first round of RT-PCR was done with HTBI primers and the Qiagen OneStep RT-PCR kit, and was followed by a second round of multiplex PCR, then size selection and purification. Sequencing of the libraries was carried out on an Illumina HiSeq2000 in paired-end mode with 100 bp reads. The authors' pipeline ran thus. Reads were processed with SOAPnuke, discarding reads with adapters, uncalled bases, mean Phred below 15, or no exact constant-primer or identifier match. COPE v1.2.5 was used to merge the high-quality paired reads. Each unique nucleotide sequence was defined as a clonotype, and clonotypes were aligned to IMGT TRB V, D and J references with MiTCR v1.1. Analysis was restricted to V-J combinations with a frequency above 0.0001, which covered 98% to 99.2% of repertoires. For each V-J combination, a TCR clonal expansion and chaos score was defined as F50 clonal expansion divided by the chaos observed in the TCRdist matrix. Features were reduced by Welch's t-statistics and random forest to 10 to 15 V-J combinations, which fed a naive Bayes classifier. The Morisita-Horn index was used to measure how similar the thyroid and blood repertoires were. TCRdb reprocessed the public reads (quality trimming at Q25 with fastp, clone calling with MiXCR) and kept in-frame beta chains. A single entry per CDR3 protein holds the most common genes and DNA from its merged rows. TCRdb's processing, not the authors' own work, is the source of the V and J calls. A total of hundreds of thousands of distinct CDR3 sequences appear in this sample, more than 20% of them only once. The ten largest make up roughly 3% of the sample.

This clonotype was found many times. The antigen it recognizes is unknown. Base qualities are not at hand, and no much larger clone is one base apart. V is shortened by 9 bases, J by 1 base, and the region joining them spans 16 bases. From the cysteine through the phenylalanine, the CDR3 covers 14 amino acids. Here the CDR3 DNA is all that survives: 42 bases in frame from base 1. Reading the germline V gene gives CDR1 SGHRS and CDR2 YFSETQ. The sample taken for sequencing was peripheral blood. The rearrangement joined TRBV5-1 to TRBJ1-1; no D gene is confidently identified. The receptor's source is a woman between 18 and 29 years old with stable Graves' hyperthyroidism. Donor details come from another sample of the same person, matched by shared clones. The nucleotide sequence is TGCGCCACCCCCCGACGGAAGAAGAACACTGAAGCTTTCTTT. It codes for CATPRRKKNTEAFF.